Each of the 32 T cell receptor beta chains below was sequenced from the same sample in a study of spatial heterogeneity in lung cancer. Study findings and constraints: Counts of expanded intratumoral alpha and beta TCRs tracked tumor mutation counts.

Time point noted: sample taken at primary tumor resection. No antigens are known for them. MiXCR, run by TCRdb on the 5' RACE reads, gives a single entry per CDR3 protein. Among 2,400 or so distinct CDR3 sequences listed, more than 6% were seen once. The sample in question was lung tumor tissue, obtained at surgery. The source is a female donor with early-stage non-small cell lung cancer.

This CDR3 is CAISPTGTSGSVYYEQYF. The CDR3 DNA is TGTGCCATCAGCCCAACCGGGACTAGCGGGAGTGTCTATTACGAACAGTACTTC. This chain links TRBV10-3 with TRBJ2-5; 14 nucleotides align to TRBD2. The CDR3 spans 18 residues. Per germline, CDR1 ENHRY and CDR2 SYGVKD. After removal of 6 bases from V and 11 bases from J, the junction contained 20 bases not matched to a gene.

The table lists this clonotype with many counts. A read error may account for a junction end that differs from germline. The chain combines TRBV5-1 with TRBJ2-1; 7 positions match TRBD2. Looked up from germline, CDR1 is SGHRS and CDR2 is YFSETQ. This CDR3 has 14 residues. The CDR3 here is CVSSPGGTYNEQFF. In DNA, the CDR3 is TGCGTCAGCAGCCCGGGAGGAACCTACAATGAGCAGTTCTTC.

In its sample, this clonotype was seen a few times. The chain couples TRBV9 to TRBJ2-2; D may be TRBD1 (5 bases). The CDR3 is made up of 17 amino acids. Trimming took off 3 bases at V and 0 bases at J, with 15 bases between the two ends. Germline CDR1 is SGDLS and CDR2 is YYNGEE. The CDR3 DNA reads TGTGCCAGCAGCGCCCGAACAGGCTACACGAACACCGGGGAGCTGTTTTTT. It codes for CASSARTGYTNTGELFF.

This clonotype was picked up many times. The chain employs TRBV13 and TRBJ1-1, with D hard to call. Germline CDR1 and CDR2: PRHDT and FYEKMQ (reference sequence). CDR3 size: 13 residues. The germline V and J ends were trimmed by 1 base and 1 base, with 4 bases remaining between them. The CDR3 protein is CASSLDRNTEAFF. DNA of the CDR3: TGTGCCAGCAGCTTAGACAGGAACACTGAAGCTTTCTTT.

This chain connects TRBV4-1 to TRBJ2-7; TRBD1 might be the D (6 bases). This CDR3 has 14 residues. V lost 1 base, J lost 4 bases, and 11 bases lay in between. CDR1 and CDR2 (germline): MGHRA, YSYEKL. The CDR3 is CASSQGTVGYEQYF. The CDR3 DNA reads TGCGCCAGCAGCCAAGGGACAGTGGGTTACGAGCAGTACTTC.

As to this clonotype: This sequence may be a read error, since a much larger clone differs from it by one base. V usage is TRBV20-1 and J usage is TRBJ2-7; TRBD1 agrees at 10 bases. V trimming: 2 bases; J trimming: 5 bases; junction bases outside the gene matches: 6. The CDR3 contains 14 residues. The germline V gene has CDR1 DFQATT and CDR2 SNEGSKA (reference sequence). The CDR3 DNA reads TGCAGTGCTAGATATCTGGGACAGGGGCACGAGCAGTACTTC. This translates into CSARYLGQGHEQYF.

Judged by abundance, this clonotype is medium-sized. V gene TRBV9 combines with J gene TRBJ2-5; possible D gene TRBD1, 6 bases. Germline lookup yields CDR1 SGDLS and CDR2 YYNGEE. The CDR3 sequence is 14 residues long. V shed 2 bases and J shed 0 bases, with 8 bases lying between them. In DNA form, the CDR3 reads TGTGCCAGCAGCGTTTGGGACAACCAAGAGACCCAGTACTTC. Protein product: CASSVWDNQETQYF.

As DNA, the CDR3 is TGCAGTGGGGGGACTAGCGGGGTCACAAGCTCCTACAATGAGCAGTTCTTC. It is translated as CSGGTSGVTSSYNEQFF. The chain uses TRBV20-1 and TRBJ2-1; 13 bases agree with TRBD2. Trimming at V came to 7 bases and at J to 0 bases, leaving 9 bases not matched to a gene. Per the germline V gene, CDR1 is DFQATT and CDR2 is SNEGSKA (reference sequence). This CDR3 spans 17 amino acids.

In its sample, this clonotype ranks as medium-sized. The CDR3 loop is CASTLKTYREGSGANVLTF. The CDR3 nucleotides read TGTGCCAGTACCCTGAAGACTTACAGGGAGGGGTCTGGGGCCAACGTCCTGACTTTC. This chain uses TRBV19 with TRBJ2-6, with D maybe TRBD2 (7 bases). In germline, CDR1 is LNHDA, CDR2 SQIVND (reference sequence). The CDR3 loop spans 19 amino acids. V lost 7 bases, J lost 1 base, and 23 bases lay in between.

This clonotype turned up a few times. J is TRBJ2-1 and V is TRBV10-2; D uncertain. This CDR3 region has 13 residues. Trimming stripped 7 bases from V and 6 bases from J, with 13 bases between. Germline assignment: CDR1 WSHSY and CDR2 SAAADI. This CDR3 reads CASTRTVFNEQFF. In DNA, the CDR3 is TGCGCCAGCACCCGGACGGTCTTCAATGAGCAGTTCTTC.

This clonotype is medium-sized by share. The chain uses TRBV2 and TRBJ2-3; TRBD2 matches 12 bases. The junction had 6 bases not matched to a gene; V was cut back by 7 bases and J by 4 bases. CDR1 and CDR2 from the germline V gene are SNHLY and FYNNEI. The CDR3 length is 15 residues. The CDR3 DNA reads TGTGCCAGCACTTCCGGGACTAGCGGGTCAGATACGCAGTATTTT. Its protein product is CASTSGTSGSDTQYF. Drawing the rest from reference TRBV2 and TRBJ2-3, the complete variable domain is EPEVTQTPSHQVTQMGQEVILRCVPISNHLYFYWYRQILGQKVEFLVSFYNNEISEKSEIFDDQFSVERPDGSNFTLKIRSTKLEDSAMYFCASTSGTSGSDTQYFGPGTRLTVL.

This clonotype is categorized as medium-sized. V is TRBV7-8 and J is TRBJ2-3; D not resolved. V dropped 3 bases and J dropped 0 bases, with 7 bases sitting between them. This CDR3 spans 14 amino acids. Germline V gene lookup returns CDR1 SGHVS and CDR2 FQNEAQ. The CDR3: CASSLDASTDTQYF. DNA of the CDR3: TGTGCCAGCAGCTTGGATGCGAGCACAGATACGCAGTATTTT.

This clonotype is medium-sized (0.01 to 0.1%). This rearrangement joins TRBV10-2 to TRBJ2-1, with 9 bases that match TRBD2. This CDR3 contains 14 residues. CDR1 and CDR2 from the germline V gene are WSHSY and SAAADI. Unmatched junction bases numbered 3, after V lost 6 bases and J lost 3 bases. In DNA form, the CDR3 reads TGCGCCAGCAGGTCTAGCGGGAACTACAATGAGCAGTTCTTC. Its protein is CASRSSGNYNEQFF.

This clonotype is labeled medium-sized. The rearrangement joins TRBV18 to TRBJ2-6, with 7 nucleotides matching TRBD1. V dropped 5 bases and J dropped 11; count of bases not matched to a gene: 6. CDR1 is KGHSH, CDR2 LQKENI, per germline. The CDR3 length is 13 residues. The CDR3 reads CASSNDRADVLTF. For the CDR3, the DNA is TGTGCCAGCTCAAACGACAGGGCAGACGTCCTGACTTTC. The full variable domain, completed using reference TRBV18 and TRBJ2-6, is NAGVMQNPRHLVRRRGQEARLRCSPMKGHSHVYWYRQLPEEGLKFMVYLQKENIIDESGMPKERFSAEFPKEGPSILRIQQVVRGDSAAYFCASSNDRADVLTFGAGSRLTVL.

This clonotype is classed as medium-sized. This chain connects TRBV6-2 or TRBV6-3 to TRBJ2-3; possibly TRBD2 for D (6 bases). Per the germline V gene, CDR1 is MNHEY and CDR2 is SVGEGT. The length of the CDR3 is 17 residues. V was clipped by 2 bases and J by 5 bases, with 20 bases between them. CDR3 in amino acids: CASSYPLGRMGGDTQYF. In DNA form, the CDR3 reads TGTGCCAGCAGTTACCCCCTGGGGCGGATGGGGGGAGATACGCAGTATTTT.

Relative to its sample, this clonotype is medium-sized. One junction end disagrees with the germline gene, perhaps due to a read error. The chain joins TRBV29-1 to TRBJ2-1, with TRBD2 matching over 9 bases. The CDR3 has 13 amino acids. The germline CDR1 and CDR2 sequences are SQVTM and ANQGSEA. The CDR3 reads CSLEAGGGNEQFF. CDR3 nucleotide sequence: TGCAGCCTTGAGGCGGGAGGGGGGAATGAGCAGTTCTTC.

This clonotype ranks as medium-sized. The rearrangement links TRBV11-2 to TRBJ2-3; 8 bases are a match to TRBD1. V was pared by 5 bases and J by 2 bases, with 9 bases of the junction left unmatched. This CDR3 is built from 16 residues. CDR1 SGHAT and CDR2 FQNNGV come from the germline V gene. CDR3: CASSRDRGSATDTQYF. In DNA form, the CDR3 reads TGTGCCAGCAGCAGAGACAGGGGATCTGCCACAGATACGCAGTATTTT.

This clonotype is termed medium-sized. The chain couples TRBV20-1 to TRBJ2-5; 11 bases line up with TRBD1. With V trimmed by 1 base and J by 3 bases, 13 bases remained unmatched. This CDR3 spans 18 amino acids. In germline, CDR1 is DFQATT, CDR2 SNEGSKA (reference sequence). The CDR3 DNA follows: TGCAGTGCTAGAGGGACAGGGGGCGCGGGCGGGAGTAAAGAGACCCAGTACTTC. Amino acids: CSARGTGGAGGSKETQYF.

This clonotype has at least ten counts. The V gene is TRBV12-3 or TRBV12-4, the J gene TRBJ1-1; perhaps TRBD1 as D (6 bases). Trimming took 6 bases from V and 4 from J, leaving 12 bases between them. This CDR3 comprises 13 residues. Here the CDR3 reads CASRRTETTEAFF. For the CDR3, the DNA is TGTGCCAGCAGGCGGACAGAGACCACTGAAGCTTTCTTT.

This clonotype rates as medium-sized. The J gene is TRBJ2-6, the V gene TRBV23-1; 7 bases match TRBD1. TRBV23-1 is an ORF for which the function is uncertain. Trimming at V came to 3 bases and at J to 0 bases, leaving 14 bases not matched to a gene. This CDR3 is built from 20 residues. CDR3 region: CASSQEPGQSSVSGANVLTF. CDR3 coding DNA: TGCGCCAGCAGTCAGGAACCGGGACAGTCTTCAGTCTCTGGGGCCAACGTCCTGACTTTC.

This clonotype was observed many times. The chain uses TRBV20-1 and TRBJ2-1, with 7 bases matching TRBD2. The V segment lost 6 bases and the J segment 9 bases; nucleotides outside the gene matches: 8. CDR3 size: 12 residues. Germline CDR1 DFQATT, CDR2 SNEGSKA (reference sequence). This chain's CDR3 is CSAYRGGGEQFF. As DNA, the CDR3 is TGCAGTGCATACCGTGGGGGGGGTGAGCAGTTCTTC.

This clonotype is medium-sized (0.01 to 0.1%) in the sample. The chain uses TRBV5-1 and TRBJ2-2; 11 bases line up with TRBD2. Germline lookup yields CDR1 SGHRS and CDR2 YFSETQ. V lost 2 bases and J lost 4; bases outside the gene matches: 1. This CDR3 comprises 15 residues. CDR3 in DNA: TGCGCCAGCAGCTTTAGCGGGAGGGGCACCGGGGAGCTGTTTTTT. As protein: CASSFSGRGTGELFF.

This clonotype was seen only a few times. V usage is TRBV30 and J usage is TRBJ1-4; D gene uncertain. Germline lookup yields CDR1 GTSNPN and CDR2 SVGIG (reference sequence). CDR3 length equals 12 residues. Trimming shortened V by 4 bases and J by 7 bases, and 10 bases separated the two germline ends. CDR3 sequence reads: CAWTRAGEKLFF. In DNA form, the CDR3 reads TGTGCCTGGACGAGGGCGGGTGAAAAACTGTTTTTT.

In this sample, this clonotype turned up many times. The rearrangement joins TRBV28 to TRBJ2-7; unclear D gene. This CDR3 region has 11 residues. Germline CDR1 and CDR2: MDHEN and SYDVKM. V was cut by 6 bases and J by 4 bases, with 7 bases left in between. CDR3 DNA: TGTGCCAGCAGCCGTCTTTACGAGCAGTACTTC. Its protein product is CASSRLYEQYF. The whole variable domain, remainder taken from reference TRBV28 and TRBJ2-7, is DVKVTQSSRYLVKRTGEKVFLECVQDMDHENMFWYRQDPGLGLRLIYFSYDVKMKEKGDIPEGYSVSREKKERFSLILESASTNQTSMYLCASSRLYEQYFGPGTRLTVT.

By share, this clonotype ranks as medium-sized. The gene calls are TRBV27 and TRBJ2-2, with 7 nucleotides matching TRBD2. The V segment lost 8 bases and the J segment 8 bases; nucleotides outside the gene matches: 8. CDR3 size: 13 residues. Germline V gives CDR1 MNHEY, CDR2 SMNVEV (reference sequence). The CDR3 region has the DNA TGTGCCAGCGGCCTACTAGCGTCGGGGGAGCTGTTTTTT. This translates into CASGLLASGELFF.

By its share, this clonotype is medium-sized. This rearrangement joins TRBV27 to TRBJ2-5, with D perhaps matching TRBD1 or TRBD2 (6 bases each). The CDR3 extends over 15 amino acids. CDR1 MNHEY and CDR2 SMNVEV come from the germline V gene (reference sequence). V was pared by 8 bases and J by 1 base, with 17 bases between. Written as DNA, the CDR3 is TGTGCCAGCGGGGAGGACGGGACACTCCAAGAGACCCAGTACTTC. Protein: CASGEDGTLQETQYF.

This clonotype is deemed medium-sized. The V call is TRBV28, the J call TRBJ2-3; tentative D call: TRBD1 (6 bases). Germline assignment: CDR1 MDHEN and CDR2 SYDVKM. The V gene lost 8 bases and the J gene lost 1 base, with 13 bases spanning the gap. This CDR3 is 14 amino acids long. CDR3 coding DNA: TGTGCCAGCGGGCTCTACAGGGGCACAGATACGCAGTATTTT. This sequence encodes CASGLYRGTDTQYF.

By its share, this clonotype is medium-sized. The chain has TRBV9 and TRBJ1-2; possible D gene TRBD1, 5 bases. V gave up 0 bases and J gave up 7 bases, with 13 bases separating them. The CDR3 runs 14 residues. Germline loops: CDR1 SGDLS, CDR2 YYNGEE. The CDR3: CASSVVGGIGGYTF. The CDR3 DNA is TGTGCCAGCAGCGTAGTTGGGGGAATCGGTGGCTACACCTTC. The full variable domain, with the rest looked up from reference TRBV9 and TRBJ1-2, is DSGVTQTPKHLITATGQRVTLRCSPRSGDLSVYWYQQSLDQGLQFLIQYYNGEERAKGNILERFSAQQFPDLHSELNLSSLELGDSALYFCASSVVGGIGGYTFGSGTRLTVV.

By sample share, this clonotype is medium-sized. The V and J genes are TRBV7-2 and TRBJ2-3; 9 bases line up with TRBD2. CDR1 and CDR2 from the germline V gene are SGHTA and FQGNSA. The V and J ends lost 5 bases and 1 base, in that order; junction bases with no gene match: 4. The CDR3 has 15 amino acids. The DNA of the CDR3 is TGTGCCAGCAGCCCTCGACTAGCGGGCACAGATACGCAGTATTTT. It encodes CASSPRLAGTDTQYF.

Relative to its sample, this clonotype is medium-sized. The rearrangement links TRBV6-5 to TRBJ2-1; TRBD1 agrees at 10 bases. V lost 0 bases to trimming and J lost 10 bases; unmatched junction nucleotides: 9. The CDR3 is made up of 16 amino acids. The germline gives CDR1 MNHEY, CDR2 SVGAGI. CDR3 in amino acids: CASSYSDRGLQGEQFF. CDR3 in DNA: TGTGCCAGCAGTTACTCCGACAGGGGGCTCCAGGGAGAGCAGTTCTTC.

This chain connects TRBV20-1 to TRBJ2-2; D is unresolved. V was shortened by 0 bases and J by 0 bases, with 11 bases between the two germline ends. Germline lookup yields CDR1 DFQATT and CDR2 SNEGSKA (reference sequence). The CDR3 is 16 residues long. For the CDR3, the DNA is TGCAGTGCTAGAGATCAGAAGCGACCGAACACCGGGGAGCTGTTTTTT. As protein: CSARDQKRPNTGELFF.

This clonotype is deemed medium-sized (0.01 to 0.1%). CDR3: CASSPWSGEQFF. The DNA of the CDR3 is TGTGCCAGCAGTCCGTGGTCCGGTGAGCAGTTCTTC. The gene calls are TRBV12-3 or TRBV12-4 and TRBJ2-1; D call uncertain. Deletions cut 5 bases from V and 9 bases from J, with 11 bases between. This CDR3 has 12 amino acids.